The rows below give T cell receptor beta chains drawn from one sample of a study of blood T cells in healthy people across ages. TCRdb analysed the 5' RACE reads with MiXCR anew, one entry per CDR3 protein. The sample lists approximately 800,000 distinct CDR3 sequences; 25% were seen once. These same records also appear under a second study, on T cells of mothers and their children.

The sequenced sample was blood. Receptors originate from a boy younger than 18 in good health. Both conserved end residues are part of each CDR3. The D gene is left open where the match is weak. Part of the rows lack a size; the others show once, few, many or a class for expanded clones.

clone_size j_call v_call d_call cdr3_nt cdr3_aa
- TRBJ2-1 TRBV19 - TGTGCCAGTTCCCAGGGTGTTCATGAGCAGTTCTTC CASSQGVHEQFF
- TRBJ2-6 TRBV5-1 TRBD1 TGCGCCAGCAGCTTGGAACAGGGGACCCACTCTGGGGCCAACGTCCTGACTTTC CASSLEQGTHSGANVLTF
few TRBJ2-5 TRBV5-1 TRBD1 TGCGCCAGCAGGCAACCGGGACAGGGGCCAGAGACCCAGTACTTC CASRQPGQGPETQYF
few TRBJ1-2 TRBV9 TRBD1 TGTGCCAGCAGCGCACCCCCCGGGACAGCTAACTATGGCTACACCTTC CASSAPPGTANYGYTF
few TRBJ1-1 TRBV9 - TGTGCCAGCAGCGTAGTTGGGGGGCCCGGGTCGCTTGCTGAAGCTTTCTTT CASSVVGGPGSLAEAFF
few TRBJ2-6 TRBV28 - TGTGCCAGCAGCCGAACGCGTCGGACTCCCTCTGGGGCCAACGTCCTGACTTTC CASSRTRRTPSGANVLTF
- TRBJ2-1 TRBV5-1 - TGCGCCAGCAGCACTGGGGCAGCCTACAATGAGCAGTTCTTC CASSTGAAYNEQFF
- TRBJ2-7 TRBV4-3 TRBD2 TGCGCCAGCAGCCAACGTCGGACTAGCGAGTACGAGCAGTACTTC CASSQRRTSEYEQYF
few TRBJ2-3 TRBV5-8 TRBD1 TGTGCCAGCAGCTTCGGACAGGGTCCAGATACGCAGTATTTT CASSFGQGPDTQYF
- TRBJ1-6 TRBV20-1 - TGCAGTGCTAGAGATCTAGACGGGCCCCCCGATAATTCACCCCTCCACTTT CSARDLDGPPDNSPLHF
few TRBJ2-7 TRBV19 - TGTGCCAGTAGTATAGGGGCAGGTCGTCCTTACGAGCAGTACTTC CASSIGAGRPYEQYF
- TRBJ1-2 TRBV2 - TGTGCCAGTGAGAGGCGGAACTATGGCTACACCTTC CASERRNYGYTF
- TRBJ1-6 TRBV5-1 - TGCGCCAGCAGCTTGATTAGAGGGGCGGATTCACCCCTCCACTTT CASSLIRGADSPLHF